This paragraph reports one TCR beta chain. The primer mix had 60 Vbeta and 13 Jbeta primers. As originally analysed: In a later analysis, 80 million or so unique TCR beta chains included roughly 11 million shared by two or more donors. Generated by immunoSEQ multiplex PCR, the TCRdb table keeps only in-frame clones and is missing some. V, J and clone size are those of that table, while D and trimming were read from the DNA. The data show roughly 150,000 clones, 55% to 70% seen once. The V gene end was trimmed by 0 bases and the J gene end by 8 bases; junction bases not matched to a gene: 4. Germline lookup yields CDR1 SGHRS and CDR2 YFSETQ. CDR3 size: 15 residues. These data are taken from a study of cytomegalovirus exposure and HLA in healthy donors.

V is TRBV5-1 and J is TRBJ2-1; 11 nucleotides line up with TRBD2. The sequenced sample consisted of PBMCs. The clonotype originates from a woman between 25 and 40 years old in good health and CMV-seropositive. The CDR3 DNA reads as TGCGCCAGCAGCTTGGATAGCGGGAGGGCCGATGAGCAGTTCTTC. Encoded protein: CASSLDSGRADEQFF.